This entry features one T cell receptor beta chain sequence. Its antigen is still unknown. The data were taken from a study of T-cell reconstitution after alpha-beta-depleted transplantation in children. Study-wide results and caveats: Most T-cell counts and diversity one year after the transplant came from T cells that were newly produced. Reportedly, roughly two months post-transplant, alpha-beta T cells arose from several hundred expanded graft clones.

Preparation of the TCRbeta library was carried out with unique molecular identifiers. TCRdb reanalysed the PCR reads using MiXCR and keeps one entry per CDR3 protein. The sample has 280,000 or so distinct CDR3 sequences; around a tenth are singletons. The sample in question was peripheral blood, obtained 180 days after TCRalphabeta/CD19-depleted stem cell transplant. The TCR originated in a male patient between 2 and 10 years old who had a stem cell transplant for chronic granulomatous disease, so the T cells may come from the graft donor.

DNA for the CDR3: TGCACCAGCAGCCATCCCGCGACAGGGGTAGACCATTTGGAGGGGGCCAACGTCCTGACTTTC. Translation: CTSSHPATGVDHLEGANVLTF. The V gene is TRBV1, the J gene TRBJ2-6; the table's TRBD1 call for D was not verified on the DNA. TRBV1 is labeled a pseudogene. The CDR3 has 21 residues.